This entry concerns a single T cell receptor (beta chain). Its target is unknown. As processed by the authors: For the immunoSEQ data, sequences were junction-only without quality scores, so filtering differed. The data were produced by immunoSEQ multiplex PCR, yet TCRdb's version contains in-frame clones alone and is incomplete. Clonal size and the V and J genes are those of that table, whereas D and trimming came from the DNA. The data show approximately 2,000,000 clones, just under 95% seen once. This record belongs to a study of shared clonotypes between healthy human individuals. Trimming stripped 5 bases from V and 0 bases from J, with 5 bases between. The CDR3 loop spans 12 amino acids. Germline CDR1 SGHVS, CDR2 FNYEAQ. The study enrolled healthy HIV-negative adults without recent acute infections or vaccinations as donors. Study results and limitations: Shared across a few donors were 4% to 5% of the naive CD4 clonotypes.

V usage is TRBV7-6 and J usage is TRBJ2-7; D not certain. The sample was naive CD4+ T cells from PBMCs. Subset specified: CD45RA+ positively selected. The sequence derives from a man younger than 30 in good health. Some clones in this sample may be carry-over from other donors' samples. The CDR3: CASSLFSYEQYF. CDR3 DNA: TGTGCCAGCAGCCTGTTCTCCTACGAGCAGTACTTC.